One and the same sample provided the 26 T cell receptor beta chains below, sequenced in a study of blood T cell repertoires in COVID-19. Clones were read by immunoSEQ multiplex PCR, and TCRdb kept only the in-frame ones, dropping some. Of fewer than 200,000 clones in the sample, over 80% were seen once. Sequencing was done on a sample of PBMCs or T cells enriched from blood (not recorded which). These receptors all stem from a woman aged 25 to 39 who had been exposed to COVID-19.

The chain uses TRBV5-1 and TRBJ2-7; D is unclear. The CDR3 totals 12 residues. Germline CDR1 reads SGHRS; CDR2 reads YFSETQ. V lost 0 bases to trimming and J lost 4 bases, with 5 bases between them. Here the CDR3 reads CASSLVGYEQYF. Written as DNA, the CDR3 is TGCGCCAGCAGCTTGGTCGGTTACGAGCAGTACTTC. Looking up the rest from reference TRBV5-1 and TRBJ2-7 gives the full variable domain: KAGVTQTPRYLIKTRGQQVTLSCSPISGHRSVSWYQQTPGQGLQFLFEYFSETQRNKGNFPGRFSGRQFSNSRSEMNVSTLELGDSALYLCASSLVGYEQYFGPGTRLTVT.

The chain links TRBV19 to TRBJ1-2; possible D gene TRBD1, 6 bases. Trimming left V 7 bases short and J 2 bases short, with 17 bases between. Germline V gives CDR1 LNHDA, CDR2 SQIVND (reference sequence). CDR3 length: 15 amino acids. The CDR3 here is CASTWGLGQNYGYTF. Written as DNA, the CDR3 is TGTGCCAGTACTTGGGGGCTGGGGCAAAACTATGGCTACACCTTC.

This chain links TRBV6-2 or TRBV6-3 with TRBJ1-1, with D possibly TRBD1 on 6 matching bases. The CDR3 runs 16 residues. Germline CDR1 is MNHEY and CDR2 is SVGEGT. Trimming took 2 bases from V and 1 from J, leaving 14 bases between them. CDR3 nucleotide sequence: TGTGCCAGCAGTTACATCTACAGGGATCCGAACACTGAAGCTTTCTTT. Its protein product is CASSYIYRDPNTEAFF.

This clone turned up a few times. CDR3 coding DNA: TGTGCCAGCAGCGCTTTGACCAGGGCCTATGGCTACACCTTC. Protein product: CASSALTRAYGYTF. The chain employs TRBV9 and TRBJ1-2, with D possibly TRBD1 on 5 matching bases. The germline gives CDR1 SGDLS, CDR2 YYNGEE. V shed 3 bases and J shed 4 bases, with 13 bases lying between them. CDR3 length: 14 residues.

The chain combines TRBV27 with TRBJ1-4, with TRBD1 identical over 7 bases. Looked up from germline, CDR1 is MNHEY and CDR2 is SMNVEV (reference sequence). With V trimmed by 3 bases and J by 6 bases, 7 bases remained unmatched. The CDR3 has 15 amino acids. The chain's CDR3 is CASSFLRTGHEKLFF. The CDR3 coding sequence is TGTGCCAGCAGTTTTCTTAGGACAGGTCATGAAAAACTGTTTTTT.

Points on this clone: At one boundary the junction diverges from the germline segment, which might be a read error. CDR3 DNA: TGTGCCAGCTCACCAAGCGCGGGACAGGGTGCGCACTTC. The encoded protein is CASSPSAGQGAHF. The V gene is TRBV18, the J gene TRBJ2-7; TRBD1 aligns across 9 bases. Germline CDR1 and CDR2: KGHSH and LQKENI. The CDR3 extends over 13 amino acids.

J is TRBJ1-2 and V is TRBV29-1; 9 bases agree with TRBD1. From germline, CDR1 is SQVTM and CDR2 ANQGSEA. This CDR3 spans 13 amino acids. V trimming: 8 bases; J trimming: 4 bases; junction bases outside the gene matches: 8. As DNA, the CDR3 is TGCAGCTCCACCACAGGGGGCGGCTATGGCTACACCTTC. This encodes CSSTTGGGYGYTF.

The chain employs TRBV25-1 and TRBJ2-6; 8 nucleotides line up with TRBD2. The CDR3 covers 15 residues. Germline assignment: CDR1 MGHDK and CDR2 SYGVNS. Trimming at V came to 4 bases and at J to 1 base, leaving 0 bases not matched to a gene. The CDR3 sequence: CASSGGRSGANVLTF. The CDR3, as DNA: TGTGCCAGCAGTGGCGGGAGGTCTGGGGCCAACGTCCTGACTTTC.

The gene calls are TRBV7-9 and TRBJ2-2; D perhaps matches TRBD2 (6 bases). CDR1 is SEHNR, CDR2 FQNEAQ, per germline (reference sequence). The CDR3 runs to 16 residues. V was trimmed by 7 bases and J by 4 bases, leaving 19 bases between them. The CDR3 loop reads CASISQRVGGTGELFF. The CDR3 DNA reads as TGTGCCAGCATCTCCCAGCGGGTTGGTGGCACCGGGGAGCTGTTTTTT.

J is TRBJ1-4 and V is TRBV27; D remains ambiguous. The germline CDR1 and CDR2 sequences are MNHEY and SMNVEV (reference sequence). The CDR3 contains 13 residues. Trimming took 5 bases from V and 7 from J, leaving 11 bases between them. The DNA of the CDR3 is TGTGCCAGCAGTATCCACTCACGTGAAAAACTGTTTTTT. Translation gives CASSIHSREKLFF.

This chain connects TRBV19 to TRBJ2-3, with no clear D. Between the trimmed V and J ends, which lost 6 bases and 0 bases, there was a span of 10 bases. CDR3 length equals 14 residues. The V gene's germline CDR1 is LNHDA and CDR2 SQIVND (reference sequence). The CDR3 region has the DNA TGTGCCAGTAGACGTAGCCCTAGCACAGATACGCAGTATTTT. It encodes CASRRSPSTDTQYF. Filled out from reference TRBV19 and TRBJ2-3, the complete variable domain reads DGGITQSPKYLFRKEGQNVTLSCEQNLNHDAMYWYRQDPGQGLRLIYYSQIVNDFQKGDIAEGYSVSREKKESFPLTVTSAQKNPTAFYLCASRRSPSTDTQYFGPGTRLTVL.

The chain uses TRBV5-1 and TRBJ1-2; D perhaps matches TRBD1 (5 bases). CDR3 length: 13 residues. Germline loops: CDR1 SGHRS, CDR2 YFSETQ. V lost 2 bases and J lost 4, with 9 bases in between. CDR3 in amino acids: CASSLDRAYGYTF. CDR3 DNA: TGCGCCAGCAGCTTAGACAGAGCCTATGGCTACACCTTC. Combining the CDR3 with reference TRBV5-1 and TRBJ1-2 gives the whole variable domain KAGVTQTPRYLIKTRGQQVTLSCSPISGHRSVSWYQQTPGQGLQFLFEYFSETQRNKGNFPGRFSGRQFSNSRSEMNVSTLELGDSALYLCASSLDRAYGYTFGSGTRLTVV.

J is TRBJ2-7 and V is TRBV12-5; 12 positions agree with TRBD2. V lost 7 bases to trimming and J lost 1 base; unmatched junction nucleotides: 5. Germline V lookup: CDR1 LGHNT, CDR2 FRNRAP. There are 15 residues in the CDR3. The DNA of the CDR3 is TGTGCTAGTGCCACTAGCGGGGGGCGATCCTACGAGCAGTACTTC. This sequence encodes CASATSGGRSYEQYF.

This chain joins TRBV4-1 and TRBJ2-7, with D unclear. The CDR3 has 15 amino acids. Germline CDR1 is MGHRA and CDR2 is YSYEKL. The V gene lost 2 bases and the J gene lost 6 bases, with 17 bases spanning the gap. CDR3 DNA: TGCGCCAGCAGCCAACCCTCCCTCGGTTTCGGCGAGCAGTACTTC. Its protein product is CASSQPSLGFGEQYF.

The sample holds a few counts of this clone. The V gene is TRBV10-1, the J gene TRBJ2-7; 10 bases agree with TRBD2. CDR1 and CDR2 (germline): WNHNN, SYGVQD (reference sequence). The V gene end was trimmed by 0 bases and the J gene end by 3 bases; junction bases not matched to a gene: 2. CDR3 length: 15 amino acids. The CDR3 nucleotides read TGCGCCAGCAGTGAGTCTTTAGCGGGGGGCTACGAGCAGTACTTC. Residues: CASSESLAGGYEQYF.

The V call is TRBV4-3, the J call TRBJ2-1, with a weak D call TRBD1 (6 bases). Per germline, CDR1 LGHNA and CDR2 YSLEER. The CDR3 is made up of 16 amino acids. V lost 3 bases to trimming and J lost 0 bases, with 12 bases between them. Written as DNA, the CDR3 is TGCGCCAGCAGCCATCAACGGGACATCTCCTACAATGAGCAGTTCTTC. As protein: CASSHQRDISYNEQFF.

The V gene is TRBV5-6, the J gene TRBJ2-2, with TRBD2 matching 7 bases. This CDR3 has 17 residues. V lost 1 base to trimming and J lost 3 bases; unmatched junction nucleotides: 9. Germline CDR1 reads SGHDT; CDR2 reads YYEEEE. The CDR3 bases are TGTGCCAGCAGCTTGACCCTGGTGGGGGGGGACACCGGGGAGCTGTTTTTT. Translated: CASSLTLVGGDTGELFF.

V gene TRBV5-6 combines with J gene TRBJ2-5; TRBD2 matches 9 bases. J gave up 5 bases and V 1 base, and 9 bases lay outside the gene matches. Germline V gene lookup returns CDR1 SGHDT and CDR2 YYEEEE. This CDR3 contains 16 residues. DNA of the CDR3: TGTGCCAGCAGCTTGAAGGTAGCGGGGGTAGGGGAGACCCAGTACTTC. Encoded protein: CASSLKVAGVGETQYF.

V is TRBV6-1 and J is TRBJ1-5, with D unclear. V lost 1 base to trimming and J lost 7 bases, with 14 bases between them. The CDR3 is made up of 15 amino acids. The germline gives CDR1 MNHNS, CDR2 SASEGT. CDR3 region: CASSEGVQARQPQHF. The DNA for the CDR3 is TGTGCCAGCAGTGAAGGCGTCCAGGCACGACAGCCCCAGCATTTT.

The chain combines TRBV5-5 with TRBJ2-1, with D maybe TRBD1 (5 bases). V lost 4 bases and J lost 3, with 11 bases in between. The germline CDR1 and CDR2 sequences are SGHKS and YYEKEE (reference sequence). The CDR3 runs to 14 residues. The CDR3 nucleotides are TGTGCCAGCAGCAGTGACACAGGCTACAATGAGCAGTTCTTC. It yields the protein CASSSDTGYNEQFF.

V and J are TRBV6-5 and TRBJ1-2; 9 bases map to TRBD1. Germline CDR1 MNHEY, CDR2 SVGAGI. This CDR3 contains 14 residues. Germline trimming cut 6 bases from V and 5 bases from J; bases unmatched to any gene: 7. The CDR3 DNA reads TGTGCCAGCAGACAAGACAGGGGGGGATATGGCTACACCTTC. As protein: CASRQDRGGYGYTF.

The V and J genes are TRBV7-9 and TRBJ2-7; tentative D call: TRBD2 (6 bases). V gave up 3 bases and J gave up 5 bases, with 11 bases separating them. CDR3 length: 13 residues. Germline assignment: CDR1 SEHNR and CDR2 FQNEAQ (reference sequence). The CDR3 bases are TGTGCCAGCAGCTTGGGGACTTGGGACGAGCAGTACTTC. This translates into CASSLGTWDEQYF.

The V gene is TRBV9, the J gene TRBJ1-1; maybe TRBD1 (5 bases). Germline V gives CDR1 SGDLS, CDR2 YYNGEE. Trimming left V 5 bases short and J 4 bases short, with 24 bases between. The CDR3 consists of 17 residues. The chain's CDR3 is CASSGSPFRVFCTEAFF. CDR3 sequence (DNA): TGTGCCAGCAGTGGTTCCCCGTTCAGGGTCTTTTGCACTGAAGCTTTCTTT.

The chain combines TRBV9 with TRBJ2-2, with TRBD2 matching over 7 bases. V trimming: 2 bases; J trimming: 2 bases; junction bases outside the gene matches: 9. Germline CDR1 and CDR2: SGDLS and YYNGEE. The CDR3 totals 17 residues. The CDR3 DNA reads TGTGCCAGCAGCGTTTACGACGGGGGGTTTAACACCGGGGAGCTGTTTTTT. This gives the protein CASSVYDGGFNTGELFF.

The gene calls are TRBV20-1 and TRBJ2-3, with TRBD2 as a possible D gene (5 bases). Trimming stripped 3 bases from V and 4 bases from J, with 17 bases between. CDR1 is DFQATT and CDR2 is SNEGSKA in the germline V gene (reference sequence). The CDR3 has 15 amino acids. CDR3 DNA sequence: TGCAGTGCTAGTCCTACTAGTAAGGTACCAGATACGCAGTATTTT. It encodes CSASPTSKVPDTQYF.

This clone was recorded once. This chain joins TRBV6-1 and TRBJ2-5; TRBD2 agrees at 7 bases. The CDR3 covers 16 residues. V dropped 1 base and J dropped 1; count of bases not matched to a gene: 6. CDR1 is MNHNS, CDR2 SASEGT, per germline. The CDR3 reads CASSEGTRYFQETQYF. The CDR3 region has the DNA TGTGCCAGCAGTGAAGGGACTAGGTACTTCCAAGAGACCCAGTACTTC.